One sample yielded the 3 T cell receptor beta chains listed below, sequenced in a study of blood T cell repertoires in COVID-19 (dated by TCRdb to the early 2020s). Library preparation was by the immunoSEQ multiplex PCR assay. Imported from immuneACCESS, the table was reduced by TCRdb to in-frame sequences with V and J called. These copies leave out some clones; in studies compared against another copy, an unresolved V gene accounts for under half, and the cause of the remainder is not known. Across this sample there are about 250,000 clones, with 90% seen only once. Jointly, the top ten make up under 2.5% of the sample. Sequenced material: peripheral blood. All receptors derive from a woman aged 55-70 years with COVID-19, enrolled during active disease.

This chain connects TRBV5-4 to TRBJ1-1, with D possibly TRBD1 on 5 matching bases. The V end was cut by 5 bases, the J end by 1 base, with 12 bases between. This CDR3 is built from 14 residues. Germline CDR1 SGHNT, CDR2 YYREEE (reference sequence). CDR3 coding DNA: TGTGCCAGCAGTCAGGGCCTGGGGAACACTGAAGCTTTCTTT. This gives the protein CASSQGLGNTEAFF.

The chain employs TRBV5-4 and TRBJ2-4; 10 bases are a match to TRBD2. Germline CDR1 SGHNT, CDR2 YYREEE (reference sequence). Trimming removed 3 bases from V and 8 bases from J; junction bases left unmatched: 8. The CDR3 length is 15 residues. CDR3 sequence: CASSSAPSGGDIQYF. The CDR3 DNA is TGTGCCAGCAGCTCGGCGCCTAGCGGGGGTGACATTCAGTACTTC.

This clone showed up just once. The gene calls are TRBV4-1 and TRBJ2-1, with D perhaps TRBD1 (6 bases). The germline V gene encodes CDR1 MGHRA and CDR2 YSYEKL. The CDR3 covers 18 residues. V was clipped by 0 bases and J by 2 bases, with 17 bases between them. DNA for the CDR3: TGCGCCAGCAGCCAAGAAGGACAGTGGAGGAGAACCTACAATGAGCAGTTCTTC. Protein sequence: CASSQEGQWRRTYNEQFF.